This is a list of T cell receptor beta chains from one sample in a study of blood T cell repertoires in COVID-19. The repertoire was sequenced with immunoSEQ multiplex PCR; TCRdb's copy has only in-frame clones and lacks some. The data hold tens of thousands of clones, with around nine tenths observed a single time. The sequencing input was peripheral blood. These receptor sequences come from a human donor in a cohort sampled during active COVID-19. The CDR3 runs from the conserved cysteine through the conserved F or W. The order of the fields is V gene, D gene, J gene, clone size, CDR3 protein, CDR3 DNA. A D gene is named only where the DNA matches it firmly. Not all rows give a size; the values are once, few, many and, for expanded clones, a class.

TRBV18	-	TRBJ2-2	-	CASSPGQTNTGELFF	TGTGCCAGCTCACCAGGGCAGACGAACACCGGGGAGCTGTTTTTT
TRBV6-2/TRBV6-3	-	TRBJ2-7	-	CASSPVRGGEQYF	TGTGCCAGCAGCCCGGTCAGAGGCGGTGAGCAGTACTTC
TRBV5-1	TRBD2	TRBJ2-3	-	CASSASGLAGLVDTQYF	TGCGCCAGCAGCGCTTCGGGACTAGCGGGGTTGGTAGATACGCAGTATTTT
TRBV27	-	TRBJ1-2	-	CASRGTVLYYGYTF	TGTGCCAGCCGCGGGACGGTGTTGTACTATGGCTACACCTTC
TRBV15	TRBD1	TRBJ1-5	-	CATSVNRGSNQPQHF	TGTGCCACCAGCGTTAACAGGGGCAGCAATCAGCCCCAGCATTTT
TRBV5-6	-	TRBJ1-1	-	CASSFGQFRANTEAFF	TGTGCCAGCAGCTTCGGACAGTTTCGGGCGAACACTGAAGCTTTCTTT
TRBV6-5	-	TRBJ1-3	-	CASRDGAYSRNTIYF	TGTGCCAGCAGGGATGGGGCTTATTCCCGAAACACCATATATTTT
TRBV6-6	TRBD1	TRBJ1-2	-	CASSYSGQDPRGYTF	TGTGCCAGCAGTTACTCTGGACAGGATCCGCGGGGCTACACCTTC
TRBV11-1	TRBD1	TRBJ1-1	-	CASSFPGGNLNTEAFF	TGTGCCAGCAGCTTTCCAGGGGGGAATTTGAACACTGAAGCTTTCTTT
TRBV10-2	TRBD2	TRBJ2-2	-	CASSEGGGLGATGELFF	TGCGCCAGCAGTGAGGGAGGGGGACTAGGTGCCACCGGGGAGCTGTTTTTT
TRBV11-2	TRBD2	TRBJ2-7	-	CASSLASGVYEQYF	TGTGCCAGCAGCTTAGCTAGCGGGGTCTACGAGCAGTACTTC
TRBV6-1	-	TRBJ1-2	-	CASSEAGGIGGYTF	TGTGCCAGCAGTGAAGCCGGAGGGATTGGTGGCTACACCTTC
TRBV5-4	TRBD2	TRBJ2-1	once	CASSLIGTSGGHNEQFF	TGTGCCAGCAGCTTAATCGGGACTAGCGGGGGGCACAATGAGCAGTTCTTC
TRBV9	-	TRBJ2-7	-	CASSPSAGGPYEQYF	TGTGCCAGCAGCCCTAGTGCCGGGGGACCCTACGAGCAGTACTTC
TRBV18	-	TRBJ1-1	-	CASSPEAQTGMNTEAFF	TGTGCCAGCTCACCTGAGGCCCAAACAGGGATGAACACTGAAGCTTTCTTT
TRBV28	-	TRBJ2-4	-	CASSSVSPGTLNIQYF	TGTGCCAGCTCCTCGGTCTCCCCCGGGACTCTAAACATTCAGTACTTC